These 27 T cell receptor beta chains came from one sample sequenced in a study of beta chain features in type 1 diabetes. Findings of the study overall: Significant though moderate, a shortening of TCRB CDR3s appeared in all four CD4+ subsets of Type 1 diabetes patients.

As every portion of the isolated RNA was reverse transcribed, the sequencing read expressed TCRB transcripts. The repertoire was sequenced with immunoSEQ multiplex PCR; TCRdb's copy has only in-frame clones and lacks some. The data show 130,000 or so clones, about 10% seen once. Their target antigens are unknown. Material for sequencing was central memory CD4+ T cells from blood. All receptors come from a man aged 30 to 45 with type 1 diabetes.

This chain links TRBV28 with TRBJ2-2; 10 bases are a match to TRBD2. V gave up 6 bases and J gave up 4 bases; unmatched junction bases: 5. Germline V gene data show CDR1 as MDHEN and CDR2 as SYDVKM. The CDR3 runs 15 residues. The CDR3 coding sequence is TGTGCCAGCAGCTTAGCGGGGGGATTCACCGGGGAGCTGTTTTTT. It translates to CASSLAGGFTGELFF.

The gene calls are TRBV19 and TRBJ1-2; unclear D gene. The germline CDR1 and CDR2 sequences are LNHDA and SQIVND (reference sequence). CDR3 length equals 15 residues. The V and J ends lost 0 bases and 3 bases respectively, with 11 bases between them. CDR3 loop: CASSIDRGRDYGYTF. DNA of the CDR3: TGTGCCAGTAGTATAGACCGGGGAAGAGACTATGGCTACACCTTC.

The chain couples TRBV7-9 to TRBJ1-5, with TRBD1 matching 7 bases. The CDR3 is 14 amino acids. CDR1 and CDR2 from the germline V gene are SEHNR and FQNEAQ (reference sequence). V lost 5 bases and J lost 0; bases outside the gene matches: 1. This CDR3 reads CASSRQGSNQPQHF. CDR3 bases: TGTGCCAGCAGCCGACAGGGTAGCAATCAGCCCCAGCATTTT.

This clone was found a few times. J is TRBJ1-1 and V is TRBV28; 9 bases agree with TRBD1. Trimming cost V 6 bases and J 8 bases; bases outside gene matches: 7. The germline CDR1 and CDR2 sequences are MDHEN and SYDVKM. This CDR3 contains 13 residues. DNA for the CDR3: TGTGCCAGCAGCTCCGGACAGGGGTCGGAAGCTTTCTTT. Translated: CASSSGQGSEAFF. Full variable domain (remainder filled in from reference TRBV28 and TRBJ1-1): DVKVTQSSRYLVKRTGEKVFLECVQDMDHENMFWYRQDPGLGLRLIYFSYDVKMKEKGDIPEGYSVSREKKERFSLILESASTNQTSMYLCASSSGQGSEAFFGQGTRLTVV.

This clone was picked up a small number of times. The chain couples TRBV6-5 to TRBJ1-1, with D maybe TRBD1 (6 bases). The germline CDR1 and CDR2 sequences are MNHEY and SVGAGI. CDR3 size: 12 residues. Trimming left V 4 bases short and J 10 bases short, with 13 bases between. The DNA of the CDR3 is TGTGCCAGCAGTTCAACAGGGCTAGGAGCTTTCTTT. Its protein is CASSSTGLGAFF.

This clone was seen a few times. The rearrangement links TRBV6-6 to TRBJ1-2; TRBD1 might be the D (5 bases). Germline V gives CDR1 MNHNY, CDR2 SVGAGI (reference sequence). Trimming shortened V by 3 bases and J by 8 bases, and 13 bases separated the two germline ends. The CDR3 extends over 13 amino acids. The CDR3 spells CASSYGWGSGYTF. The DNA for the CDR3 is TGTGCCAGCAGTTATGGCTGGGGCTCGGGCTACACCTTC.

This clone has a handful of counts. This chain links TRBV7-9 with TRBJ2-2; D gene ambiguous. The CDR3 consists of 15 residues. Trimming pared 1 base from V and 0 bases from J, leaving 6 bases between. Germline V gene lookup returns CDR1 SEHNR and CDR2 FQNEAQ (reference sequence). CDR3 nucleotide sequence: TGTGCCAGCAGCTTAGGGCAGTCGAACACCGGGGAGCTGTTTTTT. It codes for CASSLGQSNTGELFF.

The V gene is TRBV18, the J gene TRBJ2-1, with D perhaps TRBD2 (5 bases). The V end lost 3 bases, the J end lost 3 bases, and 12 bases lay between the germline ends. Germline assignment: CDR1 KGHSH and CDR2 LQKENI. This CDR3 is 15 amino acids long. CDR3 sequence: CASSPQTGGYNEQFF. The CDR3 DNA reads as TGTGCCAGCTCACCCCAGACTGGAGGCTACAATGAGCAGTTCTTC.

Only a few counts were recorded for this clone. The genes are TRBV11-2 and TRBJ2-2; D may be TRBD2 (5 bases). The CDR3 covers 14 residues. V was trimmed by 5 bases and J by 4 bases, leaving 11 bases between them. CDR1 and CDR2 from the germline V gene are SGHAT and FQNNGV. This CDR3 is CASSPSRGTGELFF. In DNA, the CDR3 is TGTGCCAGCAGCCCAAGCCGGGGCACCGGGGAGCTGTTTTTT.

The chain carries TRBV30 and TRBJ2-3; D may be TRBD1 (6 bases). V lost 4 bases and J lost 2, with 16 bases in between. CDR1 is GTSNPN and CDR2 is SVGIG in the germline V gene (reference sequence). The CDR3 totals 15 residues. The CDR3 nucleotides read TGTGCCTGGAAAAAAGAGGGGACACACACAGATACGCAGTATTTT. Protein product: CAWKKEGTHTDTQYF.

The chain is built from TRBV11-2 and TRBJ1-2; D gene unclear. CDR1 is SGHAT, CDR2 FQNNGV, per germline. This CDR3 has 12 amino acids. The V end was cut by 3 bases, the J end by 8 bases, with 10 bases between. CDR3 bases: TGTGCCAGCAGCTTCGAGGGAAACGGCTACACCTTC. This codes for CASSFEGNGYTF.

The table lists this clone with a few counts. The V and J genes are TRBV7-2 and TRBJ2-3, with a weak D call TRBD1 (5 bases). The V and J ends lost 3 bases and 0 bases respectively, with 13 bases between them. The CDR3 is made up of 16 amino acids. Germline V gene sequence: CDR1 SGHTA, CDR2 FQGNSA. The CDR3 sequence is CASSFAAGLSTDTQYF. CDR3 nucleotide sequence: TGTGCCAGCAGCTTTGCGGCAGGGCTAAGCACAGATACGCAGTATTTT.

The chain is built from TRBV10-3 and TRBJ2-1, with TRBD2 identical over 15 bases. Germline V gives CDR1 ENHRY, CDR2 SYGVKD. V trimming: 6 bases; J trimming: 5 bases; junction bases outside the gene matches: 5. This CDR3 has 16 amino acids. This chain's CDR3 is CAIRGTSGGINNEQFF. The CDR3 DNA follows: TGTGCCATCAGGGGGACTAGCGGGGGGATAAACAATGAGCAGTTCTTC.

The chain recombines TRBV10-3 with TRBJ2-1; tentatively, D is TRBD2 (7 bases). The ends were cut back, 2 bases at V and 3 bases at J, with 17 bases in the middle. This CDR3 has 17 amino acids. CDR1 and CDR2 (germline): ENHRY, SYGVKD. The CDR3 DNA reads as TGTGCCATCAGTGAGGGACTGGGGGGCGGGGGCTACAATGAGCAGTTCTTC. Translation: CAISEGLGGGGYNEQFF.

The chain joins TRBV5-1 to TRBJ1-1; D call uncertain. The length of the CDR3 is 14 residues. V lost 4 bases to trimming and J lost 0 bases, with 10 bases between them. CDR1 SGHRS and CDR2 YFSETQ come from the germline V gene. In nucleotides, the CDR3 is TGCGCCAGCAGCGTTGAGAGCATGAACACTGAAGCTTTCTTT. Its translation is CASSVESMNTEAFF.

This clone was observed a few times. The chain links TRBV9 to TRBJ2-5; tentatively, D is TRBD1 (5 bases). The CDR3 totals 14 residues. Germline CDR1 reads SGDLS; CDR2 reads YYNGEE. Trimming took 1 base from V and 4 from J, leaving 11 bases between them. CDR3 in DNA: TGTGCCAGCAGCGTATCCCAGGGCCGAGAGACCCAGTACTTC. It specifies CASSVSQGRETQYF.

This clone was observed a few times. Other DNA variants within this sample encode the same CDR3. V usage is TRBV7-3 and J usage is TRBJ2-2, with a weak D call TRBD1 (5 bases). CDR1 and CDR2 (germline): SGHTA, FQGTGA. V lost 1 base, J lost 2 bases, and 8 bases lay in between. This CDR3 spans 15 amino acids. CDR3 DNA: TGTGCCAGCAGCTTAAACCAGGGTAACACCGGGGAGCTGTTTTTT. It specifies CASSLNQGNTGELFF.

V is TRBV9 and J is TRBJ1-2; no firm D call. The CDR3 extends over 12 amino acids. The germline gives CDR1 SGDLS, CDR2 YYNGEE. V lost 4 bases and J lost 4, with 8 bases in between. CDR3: CASSSDTYGYTF. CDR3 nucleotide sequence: TGTGCCAGCAGCTCCGACACCTATGGCTACACCTTC.

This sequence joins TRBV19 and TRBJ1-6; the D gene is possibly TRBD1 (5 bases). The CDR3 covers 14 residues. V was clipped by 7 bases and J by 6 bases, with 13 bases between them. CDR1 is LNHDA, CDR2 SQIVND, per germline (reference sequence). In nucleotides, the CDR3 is TGTGCCAGTACCCCGACCGGGGGTAATTCACCCCTCCACTTT. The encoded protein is CASTPTGGNSPLHF.

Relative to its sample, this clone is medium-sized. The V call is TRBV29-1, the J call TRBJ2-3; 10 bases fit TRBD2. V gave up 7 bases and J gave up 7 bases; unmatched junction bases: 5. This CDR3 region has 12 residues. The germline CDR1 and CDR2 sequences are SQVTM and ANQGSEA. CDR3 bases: TGCAGCGCGAGCGGGGGGGGCCATACGCAGTATTTT. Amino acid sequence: CSASGGGHTQYF.

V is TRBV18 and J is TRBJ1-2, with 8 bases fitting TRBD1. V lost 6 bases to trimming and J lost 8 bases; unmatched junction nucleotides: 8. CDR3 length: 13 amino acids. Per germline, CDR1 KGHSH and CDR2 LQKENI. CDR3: CASSPGQGLGYTF. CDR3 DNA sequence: TGTGCCAGCTCTCCAGGACAGGGCTTGGGCTACACCTTC.

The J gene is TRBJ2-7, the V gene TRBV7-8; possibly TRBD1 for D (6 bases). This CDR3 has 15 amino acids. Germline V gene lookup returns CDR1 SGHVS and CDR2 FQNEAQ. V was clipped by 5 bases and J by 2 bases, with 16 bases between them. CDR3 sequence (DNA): TGTGCCAGCAGCCCTTTGACAGGAGGTACCTACGAGCAGTACTTC. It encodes CASSPLTGGTYEQYF.

Written as DNA, the CDR3 is TGTGCCTGGAGTGAAGGGACAGGCTACGAGCAGTACTTC. Translating gives CAWSEGTGYEQYF. J is TRBJ2-7 and V is TRBV30, with TRBD1 identical over 8 bases. V lost 1 base, J lost 3 bases, and 2 bases stayed unmatched. The CDR3 consists of 13 residues. Germline loops: CDR1 GTSNPN, CDR2 SVGIG (reference sequence).

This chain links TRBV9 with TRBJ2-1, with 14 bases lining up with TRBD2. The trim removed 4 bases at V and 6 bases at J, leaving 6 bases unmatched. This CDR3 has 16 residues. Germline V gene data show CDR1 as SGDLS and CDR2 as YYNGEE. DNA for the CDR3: TGTGCCAGCAGCCTCAGAGGGACTAGCGGGGGCAATGAGCAGTTCTTC. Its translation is CASSLRGTSGGNEQFF. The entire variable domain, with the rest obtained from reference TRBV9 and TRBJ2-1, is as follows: DSGVTQTPKHLITATGQRVTLRCSPRSGDLSVYWYQQSLDQGLQFLIQYYNGEERAKGNILERFSAQQFPDLHSELNLSSLELGDSALYFCASSLRGTSGGNEQFFGPGTRLTVL.

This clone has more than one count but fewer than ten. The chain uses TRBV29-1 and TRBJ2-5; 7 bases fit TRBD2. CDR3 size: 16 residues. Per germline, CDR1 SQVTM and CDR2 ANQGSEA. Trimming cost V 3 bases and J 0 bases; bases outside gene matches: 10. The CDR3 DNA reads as TGCAGCGTTGACGGGGGGAACCTAATAAACCAAGAGACCCAGTACTTC. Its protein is CSVDGGNLINQETQYF.

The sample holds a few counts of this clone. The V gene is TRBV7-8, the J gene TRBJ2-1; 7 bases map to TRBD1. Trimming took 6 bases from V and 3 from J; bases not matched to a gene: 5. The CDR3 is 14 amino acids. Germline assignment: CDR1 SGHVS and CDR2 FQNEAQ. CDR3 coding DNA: TGTGCCAGCAGAACCGGGACAGACTACAATGAGCAGTTCTTC. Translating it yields CASRTGTDYNEQFF.

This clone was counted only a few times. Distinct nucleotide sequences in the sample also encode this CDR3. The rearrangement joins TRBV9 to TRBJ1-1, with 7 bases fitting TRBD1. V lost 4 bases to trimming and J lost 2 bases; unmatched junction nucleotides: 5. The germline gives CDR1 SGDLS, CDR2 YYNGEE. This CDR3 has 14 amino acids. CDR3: CASSPRQGNTEAFF. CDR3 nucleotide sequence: TGTGCCAGCAGCCCACGACAGGGTAACACTGAAGCTTTCTTT.